This record looks at one TCR beta chain sequence and its context. Unique molecular identifiers were incorporated during preparation of the TCRbeta library. TCRdb redid the calling of the PCR reads with MiXCR, one entry per CDR3 protein. The sample lists about 72,000 distinct CDR3 sequences, 6% to 8.5% occurring once. The CDR3 runs to 18 residues. The germline V gene encodes CDR1 SGHVT and CDR2 SQSDAQ. The germline V and J ends were trimmed by 9 bases and 7 bases, with 30 bases remaining between them. The record originates from a study of T-cell reconstitution after alpha-beta-depleted transplantation in children.

Sequencing was performed on PBMCs from the stem cell graft donor, taken from the stem cell graft. V usage is TRBV7-4 and J usage is TRBJ1-4; TRBD1 might be the D (6 bases). This TCR was recovered from a human donor who donated a stem cell graft to a child with acute lymphoblastic leukemia. The CDR3 sequence is CARWDDRFPRTSGEKLFF. The CDR3 coding sequence is TGTGCCAGATGGGATGACAGGTTTCCCCGAACAAGCGGTGAAAAACTGTTTTTT.